This T cell receptor beta chain was captured in a study of blood T cell repertoires in COVID-19. Across the study: The United States, Italy and Spain provided the acute and convalescent COVID-19 samples. T cells, B-cell-depleted T cells, or PBMCs provided the cDNA or gDNA that served as material.

The method was immunoSEQ multiplex PCR; TCRdb's version includes in-frame clones alone and lacks a portion of them. The data hold 130,000 or so clones, with roughly 84% observed a single time. The source material was peripheral blood. The clonotype was recovered from a man aged 60-69 years with acute or convalescent COVID-19.

The CDR3 nucleotides are TGTGCCAGCAGCTTAGCCGGAACGGACAGATCCAGAGGCTACACCTTC. Protein sequence: CASSLAGTDRSRGYTF. V and J are TRBV7-8 and TRBJ1-2; maybe TRBD1 (6 bases). The CDR3 loop spans 16 amino acids. Germline CDR1 SGHVS, CDR2 FQNEAQ. V was pared by 0 bases and J by 8 bases, with 19 bases between. The whole variable domain, remainder taken from reference TRBV7-8 and TRBJ1-2, is GAGVSQSPRYKVAKRGQDVALRCDPISGHVSLFWYQQALGQGPEFLTYFQNEAQLDKSGLPSDRFFAERPEGSVSTLKIQRTQQEDSAVYLCASSLAGTDRSRGYTFGSGTRLTVV.